The 29 T cell receptor beta chains presented below share a single source sample, sequenced in a study of T cell responses to AZD1222 COVID-19 vaccine (dated by TCRdb to 2020 to 2022). Taken with the paper, the label for time point translates to: baseline before first vaccination. The library was made by the immunoSEQ multiplex PCR assay. The clones in this table, taken by TCRdb from immuneACCESS, are in-frame only. Not every clone is retained; where verified, under half of the shortfall comes from an unresolved V gene, and the cause of the rest is unknown. This sample is represented by about 200,000 clones; over 80% of them were singletons. The leading ten clones occupy approximately 1.4% of the sample. Sample: peripheral blood, taken on day 0 of AZD1222 vaccination. These receptors came from an adult in good health.

This clone has a handful of counts. CDR3 region: CAGAGDSYNEQFF. The DNA for the CDR3 is TGCGCCGGCGCCGGGGACTCCTACAATGAGCAGTTCTTC. This chain links TRBV10-1 with TRBJ2-1; weak D call: TRBD2 (5 bases). Germline values: CDR1 WNHNN, CDR2 SYGVQD (reference sequence). Trimming removed 11 bases from V and 0 bases from J, with 11 bases in between. This CDR3 is 13 amino acids long.

The genes are TRBV5-1 and TRBJ1-1, with TRBD1 matching 9 bases. The germline V gene has CDR1 SGHRS and CDR2 YFSETQ. J gave up 4 bases and V 4 bases, and 5 bases lay outside the gene matches. The CDR3 runs to 14 residues. The CDR3 DNA is TGCGCCAGCAGCGGGGGACAGGGAGTCACTGAAGCTTTCTTT. Amino acid sequence: CASSGGQGVTEAFF. Using reference TRBV5-1 and TRBJ1-1 for the parts outside the CDR3, the full variable domain is KAGVTQTPRYLIKTRGQQVTLSCSPISGHRSVSWYQQTPGQGLQFLFEYFSETQRNKGNFPGRFSGRQFSNSRSEMNVSTLELGDSALYLCASSGGQGVTEAFFGQGTRLTVV.

V and J are TRBV4-2 and TRBJ1-6; the D gene is possibly TRBD1 (5 bases). This CDR3 comprises 16 residues. V lost 0 bases and J lost 7, with 13 bases in between. In germline, CDR1 is LGHNA, CDR2 YNFKEQ. The CDR3 DNA follows: TGTGCCAGCAGCCAAGAAGGACAAGGGACCAATTCACCCCTCCACTTT. Protein sequence: CASSQEGQGTNSPLHF.

A few counts support this clone. The rearrangement links TRBV3-1 (or the pseudogene TRBV3-2) to TRBJ1-6; 8 nucleotides agree with TRBD1. The CDR3 is 15 residues long. V shed 4 bases, J shed 7 bases, and the junction held 6 bases outside the gene matches. The germline V gene encodes CDR1 LGHDT and CDR2 YNNKEL (reference sequence). This chain's CDR3 is CASSLATGVNSPLHF. The CDR3 DNA reads as TGTGCCAGCAGCCTCGCGACAGGGGTAAATTCACCCCTCCACTTT.

The chain couples TRBV18 to TRBJ1-3, with 7 bases that match TRBD1. Germline-derived CDR1 and CDR2 are KGHSH and LQKENI. V lost 5 bases to trimming and J lost 4 bases; unmatched junction nucleotides: 8. The CDR3 has 15 amino acids. The CDR3 region is CASSSPTGTGNTIYF. CDR3 in DNA: TGTGCCAGCTCAAGCCCGACAGGGACCGGAAACACCATATATTTT.

This clone has more than one count but fewer than ten. This chain connects TRBV28 to TRBJ2-7; TRBD1 aligns across 8 bases. The V segment lost 4 bases and the J segment 3 bases; nucleotides outside the gene matches: 11. Germline CDR1 is MDHEN and CDR2 is SYDVKM. The CDR3 consists of 16 residues. The CDR3 nucleotides read TGTGCCAGCAGTTCGGCCGGGGCAGGGGGCCACTACGAGCAGTACTTC. Amino acid sequence: CASSSAGAGGHYEQYF.

The chain links TRBV4-1 to TRBJ1-1; possible D gene TRBD1, 6 bases. V dropped 7 bases and J dropped 4 bases, with 16 bases sitting between them. Germline CDR1 is MGHRA and CDR2 is YSYEKL. The CDR3 runs to 14 residues. The CDR3 spells CASTPHAGVTEAFF. CDR3 coding DNA: TGCGCCAGCACCCCCCACGCAGGGGTCACTGAAGCTTTCTTT.

The chain couples TRBV2 to TRBJ1-1; D not certain. V was shortened by 5 bases and J by 4 bases, with 20 bases between the two germline ends. The germline V gene has CDR1 SNHLY and CDR2 FYNNEI. The CDR3 runs 16 residues. The CDR3 nucleotides read TGTGCCAGCAGTCCTAACGACGGTGGGATGGGCACTGAAGCTTTCTTT. Translated: CASSPNDGGMGTEAFF.

The chain couples TRBV6-6 to TRBJ2-7, with 10 positions matching TRBD1. Germline assignment: CDR1 MNHNY and CDR2 SVGAGI (reference sequence). V was pared by 6 bases and J by 1 base, with 6 bases of the junction left unmatched. The CDR3 covers 15 residues. The CDR3 region has the DNA TGTGCCAGCAGACCTGGGACAGGGGCTTCCTACGAGCAGTACTTC. Its protein product is CASRPGTGASYEQYF.

About this clone: Different DNA sequences within this sample yield the same CDR3. The chain employs TRBV7-9 and TRBJ2-5; D not resolved. The CDR3 runs 14 residues. CDR1 and CDR2 (germline): SEHNR, FQNEAQ (reference sequence). V lost 0 bases and J lost 3, with 8 bases in between. CDR3 in DNA: TGTGCCAGCAGCTTAGCGAGGACGGAAGAGACCCAGTACTTC. Amino acid sequence: CASSLARTEETQYF.

V and J are TRBV5-1 and TRBJ1-1; D may be TRBD1 (5 bases). Trimming removed 0 bases at V and 0 bases at J, with 9 bases between. The CDR3 loop spans 15 amino acids. The V gene's germline CDR1 is SGHRS and CDR2 YFSETQ. CDR3 in amino acids: CASSLGVQVNTEAFF. The CDR3 DNA sequence: TGCGCCAGCAGCTTGGGGGTACAGGTGAACACTGAAGCTTTCTTT.

The chain recombines TRBV5-1 with TRBJ1-1, with 7 nucleotides matching TRBD1. Germline values: CDR1 SGHRS, CDR2 YFSETQ. J was trimmed by 5 bases and V by 0 bases; bases with no gene match: 4. The CDR3 sequence is 14 residues long. This CDR3 is CASSLGQGWTEAFF. Here the CDR3 DNA reads TGCGCCAGCAGCTTGGGACAGGGATGGACTGAAGCTTTCTTT.

On this clone: At one boundary the junction diverges from the germline segment, which might be a read error. The chain couples TRBV28 to TRBJ2-3; 7 nucleotides align to TRBD1. This CDR3 contains 12 residues. Looked up from germline, CDR1 is MDHEN and CDR2 is SYDVKM. CDR3 nucleotides: TGTGCCAGCAGGGTTCAGGACAGGCACCTTTCTTTT. This encodes CASRVQDRHLSF.

The chain combines TRBV7-8 with TRBJ1-6; 9 bases are shared with TRBD1. With V trimmed by 5 bases and J by 5 bases, 4 bases remained unmatched. Germline CDR1 reads SGHVS; CDR2 reads FQNEAQ. The CDR3 runs 15 residues. CDR3 in DNA: TGTGCCAGCAGCCGCGGGACAGGGCATAATTCACCCCTCCACTTT. Translated, it gives CASSRGTGHNSPLHF.

The V gene is TRBV13, the J gene TRBJ1-4; D gene unclear. Trimming left V 5 bases short and J 5 bases short, with 12 bases between. The CDR3 runs 14 residues. Germline CDR1 PRHDT, CDR2 FYEKMQ (reference sequence). For the CDR3, the DNA is TGTGCCAGCAGCACTACGGCCCTAAATGAAAAACTGTTTTTT. Its translation is CASSTTALNEKLFF. Variable domain in full (rest from reference TRBV13 and TRBJ1-4): AAGVIQSPRHLIKEKRETATLKCYPIPRHDTVYWYQQGPGQDPQFLISFYEKMQSDKGSIPDRFSAQQFSDYHSELNMSSLELGDSALYFCASSTTALNEKLFFGSGTQLSVL.

V usage is TRBV2 and J usage is TRBJ1-1; no definite D call. CDR1 and CDR2 from the germline V gene are SNHLY and FYNNEI. V was cut by 8 bases and J by 0 bases, with 13 bases left in between. The CDR3 loop spans 14 amino acids. CDR3 residues: CASALRTVNTEAFF. For the CDR3, the DNA is TGTGCCAGCGCCCTACGAACAGTGAACACTGAAGCTTTCTTT.

The chain carries TRBV30 and TRBJ1-1; D gene ambiguous. The V gene lost 7 bases and the J gene lost 2 bases, with 8 bases spanning the gap. The CDR3 spans 11 residues. Germline CDR1 is GTSNPN and CDR2 is SVGIG (reference sequence). CDR3 DNA: TGTGCCTCCCAATTAAACACTGAAGCTTTCTTT. It specifies CASQLNTEAFF.

Turning to this clone: Other DNA sequences in the sample encode the same CDR3. V gene TRBV10-3 combines with J gene TRBJ1-5; D is uncertain. Trimming stripped 0 bases from V and 3 bases from J, with 3 bases between. Germline V gives CDR1 ENHRY, CDR2 SYGVKD. The CDR3 covers 13 residues. This CDR3 reads CAISESTNQPQHF. CDR3 nucleotides: TGTGCCATCAGTGAGTCTACCAATCAGCCCCAGCATTTT.

DNA for the CDR3: TGTGCCAGCACCCCTGGGATAGCGTACCGCGAGCAGTACTTC. Translated, it gives CASTPGIAYREQYF. This chain joins TRBV7-2 and TRBJ2-7, with TRBD2 as a possible D gene (5 bases). V was trimmed by 7 bases and J by 6 bases, leaving 19 bases between them. Per the germline V gene, CDR1 is SGHTA and CDR2 is FQGNSA. CDR3 length: 14 amino acids. Full variable domain (remainder filled in from reference TRBV7-2 and TRBJ2-7): GAGVSQSPSNKVTEKGKDVELRCDPISGHTALYWYRQSLGQGLEFLIYFQGNSAPDKSGLPSDRFSAERTGGSVSTLTIQRTQQEDSAVYLCASTPGIAYREQYFGPGTRLTVT.

The chain has TRBV9 and TRBJ2-1, with 11 bases lining up with TRBD1. V was clipped by 4 bases and J by 6 bases; unmatched bases: 3. The length of the CDR3 is 14 residues. Germline values: CDR1 SGDLS, CDR2 YYNGEE. CDR3 protein: CASSLDRGRNEQFF. DNA of the CDR3: TGTGCCAGCAGCCTGGACAGGGGGCGCAATGAGCAGTTCTTC.

The chain joins TRBV6-1 to TRBJ2-7; unclear D gene. The CDR3 covers 15 residues. The germline CDR1 and CDR2 sequences are MNHNS and SASEGT. The ends were cut back, 1 base at V and 0 bases at J, with 10 bases in the middle. The CDR3 nucleotides are TGTGCCAGCAGTGAAGTTCACTTAAGCTCCTACGAGCAGTACTTC. Translating gives CASSEVHLSSYEQYF.

V and J are TRBV4-1 and TRBJ1-5; 9 bases are a match to TRBD1. The CDR3 consists of 15 residues. Germline V gene sequence: CDR1 MGHRA, CDR2 YSYEKL. With V trimmed by 0 bases and J by 6 bases, 3 bases remained unmatched. The DNA of the CDR3 is TGCGCCAGCAGCCAAGAAACAGGGGGCCGTCAGCCCCAGCATTTT. As protein: CASSQETGGRQPQHF.

This clone was seen a handful of times. The chain has TRBV2 and TRBJ2-6, with D unclear. Per the germline V gene, CDR1 is SNHLY and CDR2 is FYNNEI. The CDR3 covers 16 residues. Trimming stripped 6 bases from V and 4 bases from J, with 16 bases between. The CDR3 here is CASRVSVGSGANVLTF. The CDR3 DNA reads TGTGCCAGCAGGGTTTCCGTTGGGTCGGGGGCCAACGTCCTGACTTTC.

This clone was detected once. This sequence joins TRBV19 and TRBJ2-1; TRBD1 agrees at 7 bases. CDR1 LNHDA and CDR2 SQIVND come from the germline V gene (reference sequence). The CDR3 extends over 14 amino acids. V dropped 8 bases and J dropped 4; count of bases not matched to a gene: 8. CDR3 loop: CASSGQEAYNEQFF. As DNA, the CDR3 is TGTGCCAGTTCTGGACAGGAGGCTTACAATGAGCAGTTCTTC.

A single count supports this clone. V gene TRBV14 combines with J gene TRBJ2-7; tentatively, D is TRBD2 (5 bases). The CDR3 spans 13 residues. The V gene's germline CDR1 is SGHDN and CDR2 FVKESK. Trimming took 1 base from V and 6 from J, leaving 10 bases between them. For the CDR3, the DNA is TGTGCCAGCAGCCAAGTTAACCGGGGCGAGCAGTACTTC. This codes for CASSQVNRGEQYF.

V and J are TRBV18 and TRBJ1-5, with D perhaps matching TRBD1 (6 bases). The V and J ends lost 3 bases and 7 bases respectively, with 16 bases between them. The germline gives CDR1 KGHSH, CDR2 LQKENI. This CDR3 region has 15 residues. The CDR3 nucleotides read TGTGCCAGCTCACCTACCAGCCAGGGGAACCAGCCCCAGCATTTT. It codes for CASSPTSQGNQPQHF.

CDR3 in DNA: TGTGCCAGCAAAACCGGGGCTCAGGACACCGGGGAGCTGTTTTTT. The encoded protein is CASKTGAQDTGELFF. This chain uses TRBV28 with TRBJ2-2; D assignment may be TRBD1 or TRBD2 (5 bases each). V was shortened by 7 bases and J by 3 bases, with 15 bases between the two germline ends. Per the germline V gene, CDR1 is MDHEN and CDR2 is SYDVKM. CDR3 length: 15 amino acids. Combining the CDR3 with reference TRBV28 and TRBJ2-2 gives the whole variable domain DVKVTQSSRYLVKRTGEKVFLECVQDMDHENMFWYRQDPGLGLRLIYFSYDVKMKEKGDIPEGYSVSREKKERFSLILESASTNQTSMYLCASKTGAQDTGELFFGEGSRLTVL.

The genes are TRBV19 and TRBJ2-1; tentative D call: TRBD2 (6 bases). Between the trimmed V and J ends, which lost 3 bases and 0 bases, there was a span of 9 bases. CDR3 length: 15 residues. The germline V gene encodes CDR1 LNHDA and CDR2 SQIVND (reference sequence). The CDR3: CASSILARSYNEQFF. The CDR3 region has the DNA TGTGCCAGTAGTATTCTAGCGCGCTCCTACAATGAGCAGTTCTTC.

The chain is built from TRBV7-7 and TRBJ2-5; 10 positions match TRBD1. The CDR3 spans 14 residues. Germline V gene sequence: CDR1 SSHAT, CDR2 FNYEAQ (reference sequence). The V segment lost 4 bases and the J segment 5 bases; nucleotides outside the gene matches: 4. The CDR3 reads CASSSGTGVETQYF. CDR3 DNA sequence: TGTGCCAGCAGCTCCGGGACAGGGGTTGAGACCCAGTACTTC.